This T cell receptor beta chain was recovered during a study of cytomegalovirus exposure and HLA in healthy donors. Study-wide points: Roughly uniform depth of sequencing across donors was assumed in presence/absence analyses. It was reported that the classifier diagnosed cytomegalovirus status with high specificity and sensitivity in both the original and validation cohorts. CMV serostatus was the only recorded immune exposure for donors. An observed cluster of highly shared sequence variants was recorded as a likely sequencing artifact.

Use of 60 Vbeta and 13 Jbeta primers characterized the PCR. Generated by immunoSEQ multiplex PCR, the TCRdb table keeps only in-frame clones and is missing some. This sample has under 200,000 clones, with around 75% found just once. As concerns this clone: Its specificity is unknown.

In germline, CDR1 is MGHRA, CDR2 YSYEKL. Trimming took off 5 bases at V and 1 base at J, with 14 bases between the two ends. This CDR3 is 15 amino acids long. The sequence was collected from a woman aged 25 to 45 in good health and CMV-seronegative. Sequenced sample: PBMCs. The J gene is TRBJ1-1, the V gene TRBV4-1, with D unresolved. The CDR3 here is CASSFYPGENTEAFF. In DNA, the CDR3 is TGCGCCAGCAGCTTCTACCCCGGAGAGAACACTGAAGCTTTCTTT.